This passage covers 18 T cell receptor beta chains from one sample sequenced in a study of blood T cell repertoires in COVID-19. Libraries were prepared by immunoSEQ multiplex PCR; TCRdb keeps only in-frame clonotypes and omits some of them. The table has some 130,000 clones, approximately 88% seen once. Sequencing was done on a sample of peripheral blood. These receptors all come from a man in his 70s with active COVID-19.

In this sample, this clone turned up a few times. The chain recombines TRBV6-5 with TRBJ1-6; TRBD1 matches at 9 bases. This CDR3 has 13 amino acids. From germline, CDR1 is MNHEY and CDR2 SVGAGI. Trimming took 7 bases from V and 10 from J; bases not matched to a gene: 5. The CDR3 DNA reads as TGTGCCAGCACCCCGGACAGGGGATCACCCCTCCACTTT. Protein product: CASTPDRGSPLHF.

The chain is built from TRBV2 and TRBJ1-2, with D tentatively TRBD1 (6 bases). There are 13 residues in the CDR3. The germline V and J ends were trimmed by 10 bases and 4 bases, with 16 bases remaining between them. Germline V gene lookup returns CDR1 SNHLY and CDR2 FYNNEI. The DNA for the CDR3 is TGTGCCACCCGCCGGGGGGCGGGCTATGGCTACACCTTC. Residues: CATRRGAGYGYTF. Filled out from reference TRBV2 and TRBJ1-2, the complete variable domain reads EPEVTQTPSHQVTQMGQEVILRCVPISNHLYFYWYRQILGQKVEFLVSFYNNEISEKSEIFDDQFSVERPDGSNFTLKIRSTKLEDSAMYFCATRRGAGYGYTFGSGTRLTVV.

This clone is deemed medium-sized (0.01 to 0.1%). V gene TRBV11-2 combines with J gene TRBJ2-7, with 10 bases aligning to TRBD2. The junction had 9 bases not matched to a gene; V was cut back by 5 bases and J by 2 bases. The CDR3 is 16 residues long. CDR1 and CDR2 (germline): SGHAT, FQNNGV. The CDR3 here is CASSPMTSGPTYEQYF. The CDR3 DNA reads TGTGCCAGCAGCCCGATGACTAGCGGGCCCACCTACGAGCAGTACTTC.

The CDR3 DNA reads as TGTGCCAGCACCGGACAGGGGGTAGGAAACACCATATATTTT. Protein: CASTGQGVGNTIYF. The chain couples TRBV28 to TRBJ1-3; TRBD1 matches 10 bases. This CDR3 has 14 residues. V trimming: 7 bases; J trimming: 4 bases; junction bases outside the gene matches: 4. Germline values: CDR1 MDHEN, CDR2 SYDVKM.

This clone occurred once. The rearrangement joins TRBV7-2 to TRBJ2-7, with D perhaps matching TRBD2 (7 bases). Germline lookup yields CDR1 SGHTA and CDR2 FQGNSA. There are 12 residues in the CDR3. Deletions cut 1 base from V and 9 bases from J, with 10 bases between. CDR3 loop: CASSLERGGQYF. The CDR3 DNA reads as TGTGCCAGCAGCTTAGAGAGGGGGGGGCAGTACTTC.

This clone was found once. Sequence at one end of the junction differs from germline and may be a read error. V gene TRBV11-2 combines with J gene TRBJ2-1; 8 bases line up with TRBD2. The CDR3 totals 14 residues. Germline V gene lookup returns CDR1 SGHAT and CDR2 FQNNGV. The CDR3 region has the DNA TGTGCCAGCAGCTCAGTTAGGACTAGCAGGAGGATCCTCTTC. Translating gives CASSSVRTSRRILF.

The chain couples TRBV28 to TRBJ2-3, with D possibly matching TRBD2 (5 bases). V lost 3 bases, J lost 1 base, and 11 bases lay in between. CDR1 is MDHEN, CDR2 SYDVKM, per germline. The CDR3 sequence is 15 residues long. CDR3 residues: CASSFPSGGTDTQYF. The CDR3 DNA follows: TGTGCCAGCAGTTTCCCCAGCGGTGGCACAGATACGCAGTATTTT. The entire variable domain, with the rest obtained from reference TRBV28 and TRBJ2-3, is as follows: DVKVTQSSRYLVKRTGEKVFLECVQDMDHENMFWYRQDPGLGLRLIYFSYDVKMKEKGDIPEGYSVSREKKERFSLILESASTNQTSMYLCASSFPSGGTDTQYFGPGTRLTVL.

The rearrangement uses TRBV5-6 and TRBJ1-5; 8 bases are shared with TRBD1. The CDR3 sequence is 16 residues long. The V segment lost 1 base and the J segment 7 bases; nucleotides outside the gene matches: 10. The germline V gene encodes CDR1 SGHDT and CDR2 YYEEEE. The CDR3 coding sequence is TGTGCCAGCAGCTTGAGGGCGACAGGGGCACGGCAGCCCCAGCATTTT. This gives the protein CASSLRATGARQPQHF.

The genes are TRBV28 and TRBJ1-5; 7 positions match TRBD1. V lost 5 bases to trimming and J lost 1 base; unmatched junction nucleotides: 8. CDR1 is MDHEN, CDR2 SYDVKM, per germline. The CDR3 length is 16 residues. CDR3 bases: TGTGCCAGCAGTCCGAGTCGACAGGGAAGCAATCAGCCCCAGCATTTT. It yields the protein CASSPSRQGSNQPQHF.

The chain has TRBV11-2 and TRBJ1-3; D perhaps matches TRBD1 (6 bases). Trimming took 5 bases from V and 4 from J, leaving 12 bases between them. The CDR3 consists of 14 residues. Germline V gene sequence: CDR1 SGHAT, CDR2 FQNNGV. CDR3 sequence: CASSITGYGNTIYF. Written as DNA, the CDR3 is TGTGCCAGCAGCATAACAGGGTACGGAAACACCATATATTTT.

This sequence joins TRBV3-1 (or the pseudogene TRBV3-2) and TRBJ2-7; tentatively, D is TRBD1 (6 bases). V was clipped by 4 bases and J by 0 bases, with 16 bases between them. The CDR3 consists of 16 residues. CDR1 is LGHDT, CDR2 YNNKEL, per germline (reference sequence). CDR3: CASSPGQTRGSYEQYF. CDR3 bases: TGTGCCAGCAGCCCGGGACAAACTCGGGGCTCCTACGAGCAGTACTTC.

The chain couples TRBV2 to TRBJ1-4; D gene uncertain. CDR1 and CDR2 (germline): SNHLY, FYNNEI. CDR3 length: 12 residues. V lost 1 base to trimming and J lost 8 bases, with 5 bases between them. CDR3 nucleotides: TGTGCCAGCAGTGAAGAGAGAGAAAAACTGTTTTTT. It yields the protein CASSEEREKLFF.

J is TRBJ2-7 and V is TRBV10-3; perhaps TRBD2 as D (5 bases). The CDR3 is made up of 12 amino acids. The V end was cut by 7 bases, the J end by 0 bases, with 7 bases between. Germline V CDR1 and CDR2: ENHRY, SYGVKD. The CDR3 is CAIKDFSYEQYF. The CDR3 DNA sequence: TGTGCCATCAAGGACTTCTCCTACGAGCAGTACTTC.

This chain uses TRBV5-4 with TRBJ2-1, with 11 bases identical to TRBD2. The CDR3 spans 16 residues. Per the germline V gene, CDR1 is SGHNT and CDR2 is YYREEE (reference sequence). The ends lost 4 bases at V and 0 bases at J; junction bases unmatched: 3. The CDR3 here is CASSPLAGGSYNEQFF. The CDR3, as DNA: TGTGCCAGCAGCCCCCTAGCGGGGGGCTCCTACAATGAGCAGTTCTTC.

The chain links TRBV19 to TRBJ2-2, with 7 bases fitting TRBD1. This CDR3 is 14 amino acids long. CDR1 is LNHDA and CDR2 is SQIVND in the germline V gene (reference sequence). Unmatched junction bases numbered 0, after V lost 4 bases and J lost 1 base. CDR3 region: CASSRDRNTGELFF. The DNA of the CDR3 is TGTGCCAGTAGTAGGGACAGGAACACCGGGGAGCTGTTTTTT.

This clone was detected only once. The chain is built from TRBV27 and TRBJ2-3; 10 nucleotides align to TRBD2. V lost 0 bases, J lost 4 bases, and 22 bases stayed unmatched. Germline CDR1 is MNHEY and CDR2 is SMNVEV (reference sequence). This CDR3 is 22 amino acids long. The CDR3 sequence: CASSLSGVGGASGSWAPDTQYF. DNA for the CDR3: TGTGCCAGCAGTTTATCAGGCGTCGGGGGGGCTAGCGGGAGTTGGGCGCCAGATACGCAGTATTTT.

The V gene is TRBV18, the J gene TRBJ2-5; TRBD1 agrees at 10 bases. V lost 3 bases and J lost 3; bases outside the gene matches: 1. CDR3 length: 14 residues. CDR1 KGHSH and CDR2 LQKENI come from the germline V gene. The CDR3 reads CASSPTGGKETQYF. The CDR3 coding sequence is TGTGCCAGCTCACCGACAGGGGGCAAAGAGACCCAGTACTTC. The complete variable domain, with remaining parts taken from reference TRBV18 and TRBJ2-5, reads NAGVMQNPRHLVRRRGQEARLRCSPMKGHSHVYWYRQLPEEGLKFMVYLQKENIIDESGMPKERFSAEFPKEGPSILRIQQVVRGDSAAYFCASSPTGGKETQYFGPGTRLLVL.

The chain couples TRBV28 to TRBJ2-7; 9 bases fit TRBD1. The CDR3 is 15 residues long. After removal of 6 bases from V and 2 bases from J, the junction contained 8 bases not matched to a gene. The V gene's germline CDR1 is MDHEN and CDR2 SYDVKM. The CDR3 coding sequence is TGTGCCAGCAGCTGGGGCACAGGGGGCCCCTACGAGCAGTACTTC. Translated: CASSWGTGGPYEQYF.